The text below deals with one TCR beta chain. The V gene end was trimmed by 0 bases and the J gene end by 10 bases; junction bases not matched to a gene: 5. This CDR3 has 14 residues. Germline CDR1 reads MNHNY; CDR2 reads SVGAGI (reference sequence). This entry is derived from a study of blood T cell repertoires in COVID-19. Study summary: There were acute and convalescent COVID-19 samples, and they came from the United States, Italy and Spain. T cells, B-cell-depleted T cells, or PBMCs supplied cDNA or gDNA.

Authors' methods: Cell counts per sample came from amplifying reference gene primers. The assay was immunoSEQ multiplex PCR, and TCRdb's table has in-frame clones only and misses some. The V and J calls and clone size were taken over from that table, and D and trimming were inferred from the DNA. The sample holds approximately 390,000 clones, roughly 88% seen once. The TCR comes from a woman aged 40-49 years with acute COVID-19. The specimen sequenced was PBMCs or T cells enriched from blood (not recorded which). This chain connects TRBV6-6 to TRBJ2-1; 8 bases are a match to TRBD2. The CDR3 region has the DNA TGTGCCAGCAGTTACTCCGGGGGGGCCAGCGAGCAGTTCTTC. The encoded protein is CASSYSGGASEQFF.